What follows is one TCR beta chain and its context. Its specificity is unknown. This specimen comes from a study of shared clonotypes between healthy human individuals. Study in general: The donors, a couple of women and three men, were aged 18 to 49.

Every one of the donors was a Caucasian adult that lived in Nashville, Tennessee. The V end was cut by 6 bases, the J end by 11 bases, with 11 bases between. The CDR3 consists of 12 residues. Germline CDR1 reads MNHEY; CDR2 reads SVGAGI. Sequencing was at deep level. Method: immunoSEQ multiplex PCR; TCRdb's copy keeps in-frame clones and lacks some. The data hold some 530,000 clones, with 70% to 85% observed a single time. General study points: A small donor pool kept down the genetic and exposure-history diversity that was represented.

Material for sequencing was PBMCs. This chain links TRBV6-5 with TRBJ1-6; TRBD1 is a possible D gene (6 bases). The clonotype was recovered from a woman aged 35 to 49 in good health. Some clones in this sample may be carry-over from other donors' samples. CDR3 nucleotides: TGTGCCAGCAGACCACAGGGAGCACCCCTCCACTTT. Translated: CASRPQGAPLHF.